This T cell receptor (beta chain) came from a study of cytomegalovirus exposure and HLA in healthy donors. Turning to the study itself: The roughly 110 validation repertoires matched the approximately 670 first-cohort repertoires in platform, a later analysis reported.

The method was immunoSEQ multiplex PCR; TCRdb's version includes in-frame clones alone and lacks a portion of them. The data contain about 330,000 clones, 80% to 90% of them singletons. Germline CDR1 reads SGHDN; CDR2 reads FVKESK. V lost 4 bases, J lost 3 bases, and 7 bases stayed unmatched. The CDR3 is made up of 15 amino acids. In regard to this clone: Its antigen is unidentified.

Study observations and caveats: There were 150 to 200 TCR beta chains listed as cytomegalovirus-associated. High sensitivity and specificity were reportedly achieved when the classifier diagnosed cytomegalovirus status. The dataset shows that most TCR sequences were rare, while some public TCRs occurred in many donors.

The source material was PBMCs. The source of this sequence is a young woman in good health and CMV-seronegative. V and J are TRBV14 and TRBJ2-7; 9 bases fit TRBD2. CDR3 nucleotides: TGTGCCAGCAGCCTTGATAGCGGGAGAAGCTACGAGCAGTACTTC. Translated, it gives CASSLDSGRSYEQYF.